These T cell receptor beta chains were read from a single sample in a study of shared T cell receptors in the human thymus. This table comes from immunoSEQ multiplex PCR, and its TCRdb copy is limited to in-frame clones, with some not included. The data contain hundreds of thousands of clones, about 89% of them singletons. The same sample was also studied in work on human thymus T cells.

The sequencing sample was made of thymocytes. These receptor sequences come from a boy in the first two years of life with a congenital heart defect. The CDR3 runs from the conserved cysteine through the conserved F or W. D genes are given only for firm matches. Only part of the rows carry a size: once, few, many, or a class if the clone is expanded.

D gene: .
clone size: .
V gene: TRBV12-2
J gene: TRBJ2-3
CDR3 protein: CASRSHFTQYF
CDR3 DNA: TGTGCAAGTCGCTCTCACTTTACGCAGTATTTT

D gene: .
clone size: .
V gene: TRBV9
J gene: TRBJ2-7
CDR3 protein: CASSVGSGRGSYEQYF
CDR3 DNA: TGTGCCAGCAGCGTAGGAAGCGGAAGAGGCTCCTACGAGCAGTACTTC

D gene: .
clone size: .
V gene: TRBV5-4
J gene: TRBJ2-7
CDR3 protein: CASSLEGGGYEQYF
CDR3 DNA: TGTGCCAGCAGCTTGGAAGGGGGAGGGTACGAGCAGTACTTC

D gene: .
clone size: .
V gene: TRBV5-1
J gene: TRBJ1-1
CDR3 protein: CASSMSTDNTEAFF
CDR3 DNA: TGCGCCAGCAGCATGTCGACAGACAACACTGAAGCTTTCTTT

D gene: .
clone size: .
V gene: TRBV15
J gene: TRBJ2-3
CDR3 protein: CATSMVLGDTQYF
CDR3 DNA: TGTGCCACCAGCATGGTCCTAGGAGATACGCAGTATTTT

D gene: .
clone size: .
V gene: TRBV19
J gene: TRBJ2-3
CDR3 protein: CASSMQRRFTDTQYF
CDR3 DNA: TGTGCCAGTAGTATGCAGCGCCGTTTCACAGATACGCAGTATTTT

D gene: TRBD1
clone size: few
V gene: TRBV6-1
J gene: TRBJ1-1
CDR3 protein: CASVMTGQTNTEAFF
CDR3 DNA: TGTGCCAGCGTCATGACAGGGCAAACGAACACTGAAGCTTTCTTT

D gene: .
clone size: .
V gene: TRBV5-6
J gene: TRBJ2-7
CDR3 protein: CASSHPRGTPYEQYF
CDR3 DNA: TGTGCCAGCAGCCACCCTAGAGGAACACCCTACGAGCAGTACTTC

D gene: TRBD2
clone size: .
V gene: TRBV11-1
J gene: TRBJ2-1
CDR3 protein: CASSLLAGGPVLNEQFF
CDR3 DNA: TGTGCCAGCAGCTTACTAGCGGGGGGGCCGGTTTTAAATGAGCAGTTCTTC

D gene: .
clone size: .
V gene: TRBV6-1
J gene: TRBJ1-2
CDR3 protein: CASSPLGGTYGYTF
CDR3 DNA: TGTGCCAGCAGCCCCCTCGGGGGTACCTATGGCTACACCTTC

D gene: .
clone size: .
V gene: TRBV6-1
J gene: TRBJ2-1
CDR3 protein: CASRTRREQFF
CDR3 DNA: TGTGCCAGCAGAACCAGGAGGGAGCAGTTCTTC

D gene: TRBD1
clone size: .
V gene: TRBV27
J gene: TRBJ2-7
CDR3 protein: CASRPQGDRSSYEQYF
CDR3 DNA: TGTGCCAGCAGGCCCCAAGGGGACAGGTCTTCCTACGAGCAGTACTTC

D gene: TRBD2
clone size: .
V gene: TRBV9
J gene: TRBJ2-7
CDR3 protein: CASSKGGGSGRARNEQYF
CDR3 DNA: TGTGCCAGCAGCAAAGGGGGTGGTAGCGGGAGGGCCAGAAACGAGCAGTACTTC

D gene: .
clone size: .
V gene: TRBV27
J gene: TRBJ1-2
CDR3 protein: CASSPSLTNYGYTF
CDR3 DNA: TGTGCCAGCAGTCCAAGCCTTACTAACTATGGCTACACCTTC

D gene: TRBD2
clone size: .
V gene: TRBV4-3
J gene: TRBJ2-2
CDR3 protein: CASSQSRGAFCCTGELFF
CDR3 DNA: TGCGCCAGCAGCCAATCGCGGGGGGCCTTTTGTTGCACCGGGGAGCTGTTTTTT

D gene: .
clone size: .
V gene: TRBV4-2
J gene: TRBJ1-3
CDR3 protein: CASSQHRERNTIYF
CDR3 DNA: TGTGCCAGCAGCCAGCACAGGGAGAGAAACACCATATATTTT